Here is one T cell receptor beta chain with its context. This specimen comes from a study of T cells after yellow fever vaccination. Study information: Each low-cell-number fraction was prepared by means of SMART-Seq v4 Ultra Low Input.

Germline CDR1 is LGHDT and CDR2 is YNNKEL (reference sequence). The CDR3 runs 12 residues. V was trimmed by 7 bases and J by 8 bases, leaving 11 bases between them. They built TCR cDNA with 5'RACE template switching, a step that put in a universal primer site and UMIs. TCRdb redid the calling of the 5' RACE reads with MiXCR, one entry per CDR3 protein. The table shows 300,000 to 450,000 distinct CDR3 sequences, with 7% to 9% occurring only once. The sample consisted of PBMCs, taken about 49 days after the first yellow fever vaccination. The receptor's source is a young man who received the YFV17D yellow fever vaccine. This rearrangement joins TRBV3-1 to TRBJ2-2, with D perhaps being TRBD1 or TRBD2 (5 bases each). DNA of the CDR3: TGTGCCAGCACGTGGGGACGAGGGGAGCTGTTTTTT. This encodes CASTWGRGELFF.